This TCR beta chain was found in a study of molecular identifiers for immune sequencing clone quantification. Listed TCR primers, together with previously described methods, were used for the bulk TCR libraries. TCRdb reanalysed the PCR reads using MiXCR and keeps one entry per CDR3 protein. The table records about 640,000 distinct CDR3 sequences, nearly 20% of them present only once. Whole-study findings and limits: For effector cells, clones above 20 RNA copies held over 98% of molecules; for naive cells, under 1%. Even with one million naive cells present, spiked Jurkat TCR RNA from one cell was reportedly detectable.

As regards this clonotype: Its target is not known.

CDR1 MRHNA and CDR2 SNTAGT come from the germline V gene. This CDR3 has 13 residues. The V end lost 10 bases, the J end lost 2 bases, and 13 bases lay between the germline ends. Sequencing was performed on naive CD8+ T cells from blood, with Jurkat cell RNA spiked in. Stated subset: FACS-sorted CD8+CD4-CCR7+CD45RA+ naive T cells. The origin of this receptor is a human donor in good health. Some libraries in this study had Jurkat cell RNA spiked in. The chain carries TRBV6-4 and TRBJ2-3; D perhaps matches TRBD2 (7 bases). The DNA of the CDR3 is TGTGCCACCTACAGGGACTACACAGATACGCAGTATTTT. Translating it yields CATYRDYTDTQYF.